These 20 T cell receptor beta chains originate from one sample sequenced in a study of cytomegalovirus exposure and HLA in healthy donors. 60 Vbeta and 13 Jbeta primers were used in PCR. The repertoire was sequenced with immunoSEQ multiplex PCR; TCRdb's copy has only in-frame clones and lacks some. Here the sample spans more than 200,000 clones, over 60% being singletons. Material: PBMCs. These receptor sequences come from a young man in good health and CMV-seronegative.

This clone was observed once. The J gene is TRBJ1-1, the V gene TRBV7-8; TRBD1 matches 9 bases. CDR3 length: 16 amino acids. CDR1 and CDR2 (germline): SGHVS, FQNEAQ. With 5 bases clipped from V and 0 bases from J, the junction kept 7 bases outside the gene matches. CDR3 region: CASSLLGQGVNTEAFF. DNA for the CDR3: TGTGCCAGCAGCCTACTGGGACAGGGTGTGAACACTGAAGCTTTCTTT.

This chain joins TRBV5-1 and TRBJ2-3; TRBD2 is a possible D gene (6 bases). With 0 bases removed from V and 0 bases from J, the gap between germline ends came to 20 bases. The CDR3 spans 19 residues. Germline CDR1 SGHRS, CDR2 YFSETQ. In DNA form, the CDR3 reads TGCGCCAGCAGCTTGGCCGGACTATTTAGCGGCACTAGCACAGATACGCAGTATTTT. Protein: CASSLAGLFSGTSTDTQYF.

This clone was detected only a few times. The rearrangement uses TRBV27 and TRBJ2-7; D possibly corresponds to TRBD2 (6 bases). The CDR3 totals 15 residues. The V gene's germline CDR1 is MNHEY and CDR2 SMNVEV (reference sequence). V lost 8 bases and J 3 bases, leaving 20 bases between the germline ends. The CDR3 bases are TGTGCCAGCCGACCCCTGGGGACTGCGAACTACGAGCAGTACTTC. It specifies CASRPLGTANYEQYF.

This clone was observed a few times. This chain uses TRBV27 with TRBJ2-1; 10 nucleotides match TRBD1. Germline loops: CDR1 MNHEY, CDR2 SMNVEV (reference sequence). The CDR3 length is 17 residues. V shed 5 bases and J 3 bases; nucleotides not matched to a gene: 10. The CDR3 nucleotides read TGTGCCAGCAGTACCCAGGACAGGGGGGTGTTCTACAATGAGCAGTTCTTC. This codes for CASSTQDRGVFYNEQFF.

The gene calls are TRBV11-3 and TRBJ1-1; no clear D. CDR3 size: 14 residues. V was shortened by 8 bases and J by 4 bases, with 17 bases between the two germline ends. Germline CDR1 reads SGHNT; CDR2 reads YENEEA. The CDR3 region is CASSTPPSGTEAFF. The CDR3, as DNA: TGTGCCAGCTCCACCCCCCCTTCAGGCACTGAAGCTTTCTTT.

This chain uses TRBV7-2 with TRBJ2-7; 8 bases map to TRBD1. CDR1 is SGHTA and CDR2 is FQGNSA in the germline V gene. V dropped 3 bases and J dropped 6; count of bases not matched to a gene: 7. The CDR3 consists of 14 residues. CDR3 coding DNA: TGTGCCAGCAGCTTGGACAGGGCCGCCAGCGAGCAGTACTTC. Translating it yields CASSLDRAASEQYF.

V is TRBV11-1 and J is TRBJ1-2; TRBD1 matches at 7 bases. This CDR3 has 15 residues. J was trimmed by 0 bases and V by 4 bases; bases with no gene match: 5. CDR1 is SGHAT, CDR2 FQDESV, per germline (reference sequence). This CDR3 reads CASSSYRGPNYGYTF. The CDR3 bases are TGTGCCAGCAGCTCCTACAGGGGACCTAACTATGGCTACACCTTC.

This clone was detected a few times. The chain links TRBV2 to TRBJ1-2; D might be TRBD1 (6 bases). The ends were cut back, 7 bases at V and 4 bases at J, with 10 bases in the middle. Germline-derived CDR1 and CDR2 are SNHLY and FYNNEI. The CDR3 has 12 residues. CDR3 sequence (DNA): TGTGCCAGCAACAGGGAAAGCTATGGCTACACCTTC. Translated, it gives CASNRESYGYTF.

The chain carries TRBV29-1 and TRBJ2-3; perhaps TRBD1 as D (7 bases). The length of the CDR3 is 15 residues. V was clipped by 8 bases and J by 3 bases, with 21 bases between them. Germline V gene sequence: CDR1 SQVTM, CDR2 ANQGSEA. Written as DNA, the CDR3 is TGCAGCCCGAGGGGGGAGGCAGGGGGGACAGATACGCAGTATTTT. Protein: CSPRGEAGGTDTQYF.

The genes are TRBV9 and TRBJ2-1, with D possibly matching TRBD1 (5 bases). CDR1 is SGDLS and CDR2 is YYNGEE in the germline V gene. This CDR3 region has 15 residues. Trimming removed 4 bases from V and 7 bases from J, with 18 bases in between. CDR3 residues: CASSIDSLYRNEQFF. The CDR3 DNA reads TGTGCCAGCAGCATCGACAGCCTCTATCGAAATGAGCAGTTCTTC.

This clone was seen a single time. This chain uses TRBV5-1 with TRBJ2-2; a possible D gene is TRBD2 (6 bases). Germline CDR1 reads SGHRS; CDR2 reads YFSETQ. The CDR3 is 18 amino acids. V shed 4 bases and J shed 6 bases, with 25 bases lying between them. CDR3: CASSETGTFLSGAGELFF. For the CDR3, the DNA is TGCGCCAGCAGCGAAACCGGGACTTTCCTAAGCGGTGCCGGGGAGCTGTTTTTT.

J is TRBJ2-7 and V is TRBV5-1, with 11 bases identical to TRBD1. After removal of 4 bases from V and 0 bases from J, the junction contained 9 bases not matched to a gene. The germline gives CDR1 SGHRS, CDR2 YFSETQ. CDR3 length: 17 amino acids. CDR3 in amino acids: CASSVGQGARSSYEQYF. DNA of the CDR3: TGCGCCAGCAGCGTTGGACAGGGGGCCAGGAGCTCCTACGAGCAGTACTTC.

This sequence joins TRBV2 and TRBJ2-1; D perhaps matches TRBD1 (6 bases). The CDR3 runs to 14 residues. CDR1 SNHLY and CDR2 FYNNEI come from the germline V gene. V was cut by 9 bases and J by 5 bases, with 17 bases left in between. The CDR3 sequence is CARQGWNANNEQFF. CDR3 sequence (DNA): TGTGCCAGACAGGGATGGAACGCTAACAATGAGCAGTTCTTC.

The J gene is TRBJ1-1, the V gene TRBV30; 7 bases are a match to TRBD1. This CDR3 spans 13 amino acids. Germline V gene data show CDR1 as GTSNPN and CDR2 as SVGIG (reference sequence). After removal of 3 bases from V and 0 bases from J, the junction contained 1 base not matched to a gene. In DNA form, the CDR3 reads TGTGCCTGGAGCAGGGGGATGAACACTGAAGCTTTCTTT. It codes for CAWSRGMNTEAFF.

The chain combines TRBV28 with TRBJ2-2; no definite D call. With 5 bases removed from V and 7 bases from J, the gap between germline ends came to 11 bases. Per germline, CDR1 MDHEN and CDR2 SYDVKM. The CDR3 extends over 13 amino acids. In DNA form, the CDR3 reads TGTGCCAGCAGTCCCCACAGTCTCGGGGAGCTGTTTTTT. This encodes CASSPHSLGELFF.

The chain couples TRBV18 to TRBJ2-7; 10 nucleotides line up with TRBD1. CDR3 length equals 13 residues. Germline V gene lookup returns CDR1 KGHSH and CDR2 LQKENI. The ends lost 6 bases at V and 6 bases at J; junction bases unmatched: 5. CDR3 nucleotides: TGTGCCAGCTCCCGGGACAGGGGAACCGAGCAGTACTTC. Amino acids: CASSRDRGTEQYF. Complete variable domain (other parts from reference TRBV18 and TRBJ2-7): NAGVMQNPRHLVRRRGQEARLRCSPMKGHSHVYWYRQLPEEGLKFMVYLQKENIIDESGMPKERFSAEFPKEGPSILRIQQVVRGDSAAYFCASSRDRGTEQYFGPGTRLTVT.

The gene calls are TRBV11-3 and TRBJ2-4; D is uncertain. V was cut by 2 bases and J by 0 bases, with 8 bases left in between. From germline, CDR1 is SGHNT and CDR2 YENEEA. The CDR3 is 15 amino acids. Here the CDR3 reads CASSLSQPAKNIQYF. The CDR3 region has the DNA TGTGCCAGCAGCTTATCACAGCCAGCCAAAAACATTCAGTACTTC.

The chain joins TRBV5-6 to TRBJ2-1; a possible D gene is TRBD1 (5 bases). CDR3 length: 14 residues. Germline CDR1 is SGHDT and CDR2 is YYEEEE. Deletions cut 1 base from V and 10 bases from J, with 15 bases between. CDR3 DNA: TGTGCCAGCAGCTTGCAGCCAGGGCCCGGAGAGCAGTTCTTC. Its protein is CASSLQPGPGEQFF.

V gene TRBV21-1 combines with J gene TRBJ1-1. TRBV21-1 is recorded as a pseudogene. The CDR3 runs to 17 residues. The CDR3 reads CASSPCLSGGKNTEAFF. CDR3 DNA sequence: TGTGCCAGCAGCCCATGCCTAAGCGGGGGGAAGAACACTGAAGCTTTCTTT.

This clone came up a few times. The chain has TRBV9 and TRBJ2-2; D uncertain. The CDR3 contains 12 residues. CDR1 and CDR2 (germline): SGDLS, YYNGEE. The germline V and J ends were trimmed by 0 bases and 7 bases, with 4 bases remaining between them. The CDR3 DNA follows: TGTGCCAGCAGCGTAGTATTCGGGGAGCTGTTTTTT. Translating it yields CASSVVFGELFF.